This record covers a single T cell receptor beta chain. 13 Jbeta primers and 60 Vbeta primers were used for the PCR. The method was immunoSEQ multiplex PCR; TCRdb's version includes in-frame clones alone and lacks a portion of them. The table records 110,000 to 150,000 clones, approximately 68% of them present only once. This record comes from a study of cytomegalovirus exposure and HLA in healthy donors. Study in general: Membership in the Caucasian-associated ancestry cluster was found for around 81% of approximately 400 genotyped donors.

Per the germline V gene, CDR1 is SGHRS and CDR2 is YFSETQ. V was shortened by 4 bases and J by 0 bases, with 15 bases between the two germline ends. The CDR3 spans 16 residues. This chain connects TRBV5-1 to TRBJ2-3, with D possibly being TRBD1 (5 bases). Material for sequencing was PBMCs. This receptor was identified in a man in his sixties in good health and CMV-seronegative. CDR3: CASSDPTAASTDTQYF. CDR3 nucleotides: TGCGCCAGCAGCGATCCGACAGCAGCCAGCACAGATACGCAGTATTTT.